This T cell receptor (beta chain) was recovered during a study of cytomegalovirus exposure and HLA in healthy donors. Study results and limitations: Segments of the TCR beta V type were, in most cases, productive about 90% or about 30% of the time in an earlier analysis. Reportedly, TCR beta sequences accurately predicted HLA-A and HLA-B alleles in most subjects. Common viral pathogens were later found to be apparently linked to several of the most significant clusters.

CDR1 and CDR2 (germline): SGHNT, YYREEE (reference sequence). The CDR3 extends over 16 amino acids. V was pared by 5 bases and J by 6 bases, with 13 bases of the junction left unmatched. Amplification used 60 Vbeta primers and 13 Jbeta primers. How the authors handled the data: A later analysis counted 70 million to 85 million unique TCR beta chains, about 10 million shared. Sequencing was performed with immunoSEQ multiplex PCR; in TCRdb, only in-frame clones are kept and a portion is missing. The V and J calls and the clone size are those of that table, but D and trimming were determined from the DNA. The table records some 120,000 clones, around 83% of them present only once. This clone showed up just a few times. Its antigen is as yet unknown.

Source material: PBMCs. This TCR was recovered from a young woman in good health and CMV-seropositive. The chain couples TRBV5-4 to TRBJ1-4; 7 bases are a match to TRBD1. CDR3 region: CASSPRPGQTDEKLFF. CDR3 sequence (DNA): TGTGCCAGCAGTCCCCGTCCGGGACAGACGGATGAAAAACTGTTTTTT.